This T cell receptor (beta chain) was captured in a study of T-cell memory formation after mild COVID-19. Study-level background: There were largely donor-specific TCR clusters. Study findings and constraints: Researchers found some responding clones in pre-infection memory, a sign that cross-reactive memory joined. Clones which contracted sat mainly in CM and EM if CD4+, and in EMRA if CD8+.

Trimming took 0 bases from V and 6 from J, leaving 14 bases between them. The length of the CDR3 is 15 residues. Per the germline V gene, CDR1 is LGHNA and CDR2 is YSLEER. Remarks on this clonotype: Antigen specificity is unknown.

One entry per CDR3 protein, called by TCRdb with MiXCR from the 5' RACE reads. The sample records about 350,000 distinct CDR3 sequences, about an eighth being singletons. This sequence was found in a man between 18 and 29 years old who had mild COVID-19 (a few samples of this study predate the infection). Cell type and time point are not known. The sample consisted of PBMCs or a T cell subset sorted from them (not recorded which). The rearrangement links TRBV4-3 to TRBJ1-1; unclear D gene. CDR3 DNA: TGCGCCAGCAGCCAAGAAGTATGTTCCGGCGCTGAAGCTTTCTTT. Encoded protein: CASSQEVCSGAEAFF.